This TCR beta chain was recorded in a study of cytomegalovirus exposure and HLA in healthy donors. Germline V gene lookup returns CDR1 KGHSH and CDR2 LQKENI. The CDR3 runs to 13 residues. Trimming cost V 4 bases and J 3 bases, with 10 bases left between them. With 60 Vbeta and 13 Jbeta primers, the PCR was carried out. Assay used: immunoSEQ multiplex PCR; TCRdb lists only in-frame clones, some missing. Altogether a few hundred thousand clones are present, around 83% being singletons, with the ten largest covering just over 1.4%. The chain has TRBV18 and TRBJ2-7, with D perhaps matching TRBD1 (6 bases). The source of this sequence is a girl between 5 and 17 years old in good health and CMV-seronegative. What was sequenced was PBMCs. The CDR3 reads CASSQGQYYEQYF. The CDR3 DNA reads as TGTGCCAGCTCACAAGGACAGTACTACGAGCAGTACTTC.